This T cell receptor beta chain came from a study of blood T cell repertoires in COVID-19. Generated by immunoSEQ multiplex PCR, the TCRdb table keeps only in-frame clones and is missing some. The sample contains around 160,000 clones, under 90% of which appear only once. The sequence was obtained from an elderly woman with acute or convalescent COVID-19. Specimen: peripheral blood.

The CDR3 DNA is TGTGCCAGCAGCTTAGGGCGGGCGGAGACCCAGTACTTC. It encodes CASSLGRAETQYF. The rearrangement uses TRBV7-2 and TRBJ2-5; TRBD2 might be the D (5 bases). CDR3 length: 13 residues. Looked up from germline, CDR1 is SGHTA and CDR2 is FQGNSA. V lost 1 base to trimming and J lost 5 bases, with 8 bases between them.